This T cell receptor beta chain was identified in a study of breast tumors, draining lymph nodes, adjacent tissues. Samples came from axillary lymph nodes draining the breast cancer. Germline CDR1 SEHNR, CDR2 FQNEAQ (reference sequence). This CDR3 comprises 14 residues. The V and J ends lost 2 bases and 1 base respectively, with 8 bases between them. MiXCR was run by TCRdb on the multiplex PCR reads, yielding one entry per CDR3 protein. The top ten clones hold about 4% of a sample with about 180,000 distinct CDR3 sequences, 30% to 35% of them seen once. The V gene is TRBV7-9, the J gene TRBJ1-1, with D unclear. The receptor was isolated from a female donor with breast cancer. Some clones in this sample may be carry-over from other donors' samples. Sequenced sample: axillary lymph node tissue. CDR3 protein: CASSLFAGNTEAFF. DNA for the CDR3: TGTGCCAGCAGCTTATTTGCGGGGAACACTGAAGCTTTCTTT.